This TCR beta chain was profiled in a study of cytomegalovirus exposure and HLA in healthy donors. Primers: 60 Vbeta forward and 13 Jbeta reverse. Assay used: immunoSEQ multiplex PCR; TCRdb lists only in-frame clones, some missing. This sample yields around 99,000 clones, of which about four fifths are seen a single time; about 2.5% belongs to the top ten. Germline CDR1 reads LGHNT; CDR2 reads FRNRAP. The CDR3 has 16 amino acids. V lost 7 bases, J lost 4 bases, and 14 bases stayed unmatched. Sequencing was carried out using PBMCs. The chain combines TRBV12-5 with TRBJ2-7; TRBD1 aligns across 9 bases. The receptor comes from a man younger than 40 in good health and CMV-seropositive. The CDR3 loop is CASVLLTGGVVYEQYF. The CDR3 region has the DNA TGTGCTAGTGTCCTTCTGACAGGGGGGGTCGTGTACGAGCAGTACTTC. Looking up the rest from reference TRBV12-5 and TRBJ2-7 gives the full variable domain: DARVTQTPRHKVTEMGQEVTMRCQPILGHNTVFWYRQTMMQGLELLAYFRNRAPLDDSGMPKDRFSAEMPDATLATLKIQPSEPRDSAVYFCASVLLTGGVVYEQYFGPGTRLTVT.